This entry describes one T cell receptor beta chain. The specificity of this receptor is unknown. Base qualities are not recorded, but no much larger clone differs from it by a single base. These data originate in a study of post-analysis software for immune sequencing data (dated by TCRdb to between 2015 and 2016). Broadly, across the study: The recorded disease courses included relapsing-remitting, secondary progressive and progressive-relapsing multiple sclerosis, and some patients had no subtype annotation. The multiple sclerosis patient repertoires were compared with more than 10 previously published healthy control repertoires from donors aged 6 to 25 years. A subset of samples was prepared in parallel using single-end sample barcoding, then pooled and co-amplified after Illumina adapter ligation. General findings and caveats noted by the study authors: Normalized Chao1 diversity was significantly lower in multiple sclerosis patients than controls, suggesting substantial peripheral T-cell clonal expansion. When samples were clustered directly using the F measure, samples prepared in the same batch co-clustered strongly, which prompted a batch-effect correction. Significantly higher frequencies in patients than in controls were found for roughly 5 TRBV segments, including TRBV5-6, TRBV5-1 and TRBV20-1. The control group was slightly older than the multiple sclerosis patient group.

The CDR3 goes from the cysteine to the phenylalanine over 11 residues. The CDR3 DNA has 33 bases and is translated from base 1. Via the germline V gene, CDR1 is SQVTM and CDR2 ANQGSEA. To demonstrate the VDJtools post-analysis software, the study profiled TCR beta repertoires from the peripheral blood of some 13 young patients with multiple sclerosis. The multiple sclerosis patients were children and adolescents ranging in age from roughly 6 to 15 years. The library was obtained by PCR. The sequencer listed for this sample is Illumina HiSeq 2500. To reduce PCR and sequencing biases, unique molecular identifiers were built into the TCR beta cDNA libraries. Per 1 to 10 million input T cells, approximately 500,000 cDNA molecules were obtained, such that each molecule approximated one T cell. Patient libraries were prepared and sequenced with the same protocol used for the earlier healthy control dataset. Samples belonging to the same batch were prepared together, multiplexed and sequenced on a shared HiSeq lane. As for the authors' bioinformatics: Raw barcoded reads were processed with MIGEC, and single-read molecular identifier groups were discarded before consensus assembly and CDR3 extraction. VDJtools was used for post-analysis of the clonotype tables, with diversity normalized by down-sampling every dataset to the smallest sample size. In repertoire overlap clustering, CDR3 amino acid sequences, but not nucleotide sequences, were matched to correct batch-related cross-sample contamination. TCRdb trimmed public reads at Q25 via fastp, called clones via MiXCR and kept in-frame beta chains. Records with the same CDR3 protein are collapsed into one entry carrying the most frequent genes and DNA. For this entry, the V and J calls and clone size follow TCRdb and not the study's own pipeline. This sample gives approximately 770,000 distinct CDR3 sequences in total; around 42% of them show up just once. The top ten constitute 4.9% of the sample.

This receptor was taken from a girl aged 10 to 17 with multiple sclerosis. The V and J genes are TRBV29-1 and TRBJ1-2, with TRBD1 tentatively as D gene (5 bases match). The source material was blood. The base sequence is TGCAGTATCAAGCAGGGCCCGGGCTACACCTTC. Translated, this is CSIKQGPGYTF.